These 24 T cell receptor beta chains originate from one sample sequenced in a study of shared clonotypes between healthy human individuals. Clones were read by immunoSEQ multiplex PCR, and TCRdb kept only the in-frame ones, dropping some. The sample carries roughly 500,000 clones, 70% to 80% recorded once. Source material: PBMCs. The receptors were sampled from a woman in her 40s in good health. Some clones in this sample may be carry-over from other donors' samples.

A single count supports this clone. One junction end does not reproduce the germline sequence, and a read error may be involved. The chain combines TRBV30 with TRBJ1-3; D may be TRBD1 (6 bases). The germline V gene encodes CDR1 GTSNPN and CDR2 SVGIG (reference sequence). The CDR3 extends over 14 amino acids. The CDR3 region is CAWGVPGAGNTIYF. CDR3 DNA: TGTGCCTGGGGTGTACCAGGGGCTGGAAACACCATATATTTT.

This chain uses TRBV19 with TRBJ2-7; the match to TRBD2 covers 9 bases. The CDR3 spans 16 residues. The ends lost 4 bases at V and 7 bases at J; junction bases unmatched: 14. The germline V gene encodes CDR1 LNHDA and CDR2 SQIVND (reference sequence). In DNA, the CDR3 is TGTGCCAGTAGTAACTCGGCGGCGGGAGGGCCTCGGGAGCAGTACTTC. It specifies CASSNSAAGGPREQYF. Full variable domain (outside the CDR3, taken from reference TRBV19 and TRBJ2-7): DGGITQSPKYLFRKEGQNVTLSCEQNLNHDAMYWYRQDPGQGLRLIYYSQIVNDFQKGDIAEGYSVSREKKESFPLTVTSAQKNPTAFYLCASSNSAAGGPREQYFGPGTRLTVT.

This clone has only one observation. This rearrangement joins TRBV7-2 to TRBJ1-5, with D possibly being TRBD1 (6 bases). The CDR3 totals 15 residues. Trimming removed 1 base at V and 3 bases at J, with 10 bases between. From germline, CDR1 is SGHTA and CDR2 FQGNSA. CDR3 loop: CASSLGRQVNQPQHF. The CDR3 bases are TGTGCCAGCAGCTTAGGTAGACAGGTCAATCAGCCCCAGCATTTT.

This clone was detected only once. This chain joins TRBV11-2 and TRBJ2-1, with a weak D call TRBD1 (6 bases). CDR1 is SGHAT, CDR2 FQNNGV, per germline. CDR3 length: 13 amino acids. V lost 5 bases and J lost 9, with 14 bases in between. DNA of the CDR3: TGTGCCAGCAGCATTCGTGACAGGCGTGAGCAGTTCTTC. This gives the protein CASSIRDRREQFF.

Regarding this clone: It differs at one base from a far larger clone, so likely a read error. This chain links TRBV5-4 with TRBJ2-6; no clear D gene. Germline assignment: CDR1 SGHNT and CDR2 YYREEE (reference sequence). The CDR3 runs 16 residues. The CDR3 region is CAGSQEVGSGANVLTF. CDR3 bases: TGCGCCGGCAGCCAAGAAGTCGGCTCTGGGGCCAACGTCCTGACTTTC.

CDR3 in DNA: TGTGCCAGCGTGGTAGATGGCAATCAGCCCCAGCATTTT. Its protein is CASVVDGNQPQHF. The rearrangement uses TRBV6-1 and TRBJ1-5, with D hard to call. The CDR3 sequence is 13 residues long. CDR1 is MNHNS, CDR2 SASEGT, per germline. Deletions cut 8 bases from V and 2 bases from J, with 10 bases between.

The chain carries TRBV5-1 and TRBJ1-1, with 8 bases that match TRBD1. The CDR3 length is 14 residues. Per the germline V gene, CDR1 is SGHRS and CDR2 is YFSETQ. The V and J ends lost 5 bases and 5 bases, in that order; junction bases with no gene match: 8. The DNA for the CDR3 is TGCGCCAGCAGGATACAGGGGGGCAAGACTGAAGCTTTCTTT. Its translation is CASRIQGGKTEAFF.

The chain couples TRBV18 to TRBJ2-1; TRBD1 matches at 7 bases. The CDR3 length is 16 residues. The J segment lost 7 bases and the V segment lost 6 bases, leaving 15 bases of the junction unmatched. Germline CDR1 is KGHSH and CDR2 is LQKENI. The CDR3: CASSPSGTEYQNEQFF. CDR3 sequence (DNA): TGTGCCAGCTCGCCATCCGGGACAGAGTATCAGAATGAGCAGTTCTTC.

The chain has TRBV6-6 and TRBJ2-1; tentatively, D is TRBD1 or TRBD2 (5 bases each). CDR3 length: 12 amino acids. The V gene lost 2 bases and the J gene lost 8 bases, with 7 bases spanning the gap. CDR1 and CDR2 (germline): MNHNY, SVGAGI (reference sequence). The CDR3 bases are TGTGCCAGCAGTTACCAGGGAGATGAGCAGTTCTTC. It specifies CASSYQGDEQFF.

The J gene is TRBJ2-7, the V gene TRBV27, with D possibly TRBD2 on 6 matching bases. The CDR3 spans 15 residues. Germline-derived CDR1 and CDR2 are MNHEY and SMNVEV (reference sequence). The V end was cut by 1 base, the J end by 1 base, with 11 bases between. The CDR3 loop is CASSLYGGPSYEQYF. CDR3 nucleotides: TGTGCCAGCAGTTTATACGGAGGGCCGTCCTACGAGCAGTACTTC.

V is TRBV5-1 and J is TRBJ2-3; 8 nucleotides align to TRBD1. The CDR3 covers 17 residues. V lost 4 bases, J lost 8 bases, and 18 bases stayed unmatched. The germline V gene has CDR1 SGHRS and CDR2 YFSETQ. As DNA, the CDR3 is TGCGCCAGCAGCGCAAACACCCGGGACAGGCGGCTAGTTACGCAGTATTTT. Its translation: CASSANTRDRRLVTQYF.

CDR3 nucleotide sequence: TGCAGTGCTACCCATGGCGAGCAGTACTTC. It specifies CSATHGEQYF. The genes are TRBV20-1 and TRBJ2-7, with D hard to call. V was pared by 4 bases and J by 6 bases, with 7 bases between. This CDR3 contains 10 residues. Germline V gene data show CDR1 as DFQATT and CDR2 as SNEGSKA (reference sequence).

In nucleotides, the CDR3 is TGTGCCAGCAGCATCGGCGGGATGAGCACAGATACGCAGTATTTT. Its translation: CASSIGGMSTDTQYF. V is TRBV9 and J is TRBJ2-3, with a possible D match to TRBD2 (6 bases). The CDR3 has 15 amino acids. Trimming removed 4 bases from V and 0 bases from J, with 12 bases in between. In germline, CDR1 is SGDLS, CDR2 YYNGEE.

This clone was detected only once. The chain recombines TRBV6-1 with TRBJ1-3; D remains unclear. The CDR3 contains 14 residues. V was clipped by 7 bases and J by 0 bases, with 10 bases between them. CDR1 is MNHNS and CDR2 is SASEGT in the germline V gene. The CDR3 region has the DNA TGTGCCAGCATAACAGCCTTCTCTGGAAACACCATATATTTT. Amino acids: CASITAFSGNTIYF.

V is TRBV11-2 and J is TRBJ2-1; 14 nucleotides agree with TRBD2. CDR3 length: 17 residues. The J segment lost 7 bases and the V segment lost 1 base, leaving 6 bases of the junction unmatched. Germline-derived CDR1 and CDR2 are SGHAT and FQNNGV. This CDR3 reads CASSLGLAGGLGNEQFF. CDR3 DNA sequence: TGTGCCAGCAGCTTAGGACTAGCGGGAGGGCTCGGGAATGAGCAGTTCTTC.

The rearrangement joins TRBV13 to TRBJ2-1; 7 bases line up with TRBD2. Per the germline V gene, CDR1 is PRHDT and CDR2 is FYEKMQ (reference sequence). V dropped 6 bases and J dropped 8; count of bases not matched to a gene: 7. This CDR3 comprises 13 residues. CDR3 in DNA: TGTGCCAGCAGGCGGGAGATAAGCGATGAGCAGTTCTTC. This encodes CASRREISDEQFF.

This chain connects TRBV9 to TRBJ1-1; D not resolved. The CDR3 has 13 amino acids. V dropped 2 bases and J dropped 2 bases, with 7 bases sitting between them. The V gene's germline CDR1 is SGDLS and CDR2 YYNGEE. CDR3 DNA sequence: TGTGCCAGCAGCGTCGGTACTAACACTGAAGCTTTCTTT. It codes for CASSVGTNTEAFF.

In its sample, this clone was seen a few times. V is TRBV5-1 and J is TRBJ1-1; 9 bases align to TRBD1. The CDR3 covers 18 residues. In germline, CDR1 is SGHRS, CDR2 YFSETQ. Trimming took 4 bases from V and 4 from J; bases not matched to a gene: 17. The CDR3, as DNA: TGCGCCAGCAGCCCGCGGGGGGGCGGGACAGGGTCGGGCACTGAAGCTTTCTTT. Its protein is CASSPRGGGTGSGTEAFF.

The chain is built from TRBV5-3 and TRBJ2-1; 12 nucleotides line up with TRBD2. TRBV5-3 is given ORF status, its function remaining uncertain. With 3 bases clipped from V and 5 bases from J, the junction kept 6 bases outside the gene matches. The CDR3 totals 16 residues. The CDR3 loop is CARSWELAGGHNEQFF. CDR3 DNA sequence: TGTGCCAGAAGCTGGGAACTAGCGGGAGGCCACAATGAGCAGTTCTTC.

The genes are TRBV5-8 and TRBJ2-1, with 9 bases matching TRBD2. V lost 0 bases to trimming and J lost 6 bases; unmatched junction nucleotides: 13. The CDR3 runs 18 residues. Germline assignment: CDR1 SGHTS and CDR2 YDEGEE. The CDR3 here is CASSLARSFSGSANEQFF. The CDR3 coding sequence is TGTGCCAGCAGCTTGGCCCGGTCGTTTAGCGGGAGCGCCAATGAGCAGTTCTTC.

This clone was recorded only once. This chain links TRBV7-3 with TRBJ2-1, with a weak D call TRBD2 (6 bases). This CDR3 spans 15 amino acids. Per the germline V gene, CDR1 is SGHTA and CDR2 is FQGTGA. V was trimmed by 5 bases and J by 5 bases, leaving 16 bases between them. CDR3 coding DNA: TGTGCCAGCAGCCGGGTGCGGGGCCCCGACAATGAGCAGTTCTTC. Residues: CASSRVRGPDNEQFF.

The DNA of the CDR3 is TGTGCCAGCAGCTTAGGGGCAGGGCTTACAGATACGCAGTATTTT. It specifies CASSLGAGLTDTQYF. The chain has TRBV11-2 and TRBJ2-3, with D tentatively TRBD1 (5 bases). Trimming left V 1 base short and J 3 bases short, with 11 bases between. The germline V gene encodes CDR1 SGHAT and CDR2 FQNNGV. The CDR3 consists of 15 residues.

This chain links TRBV7-2 with TRBJ2-4, with 7 bases identical to TRBD2. V lost 4 bases to trimming and J lost 1 base; unmatched junction nucleotides: 10. Looked up from germline, CDR1 is SGHTA and CDR2 is FQGNSA. The CDR3 is made up of 17 amino acids. The CDR3 DNA reads as TGTGCCAGCAGCTCGCAGGGACTACTCTTTGCCAAAAACATTCAGTACTTC. This gives the protein CASSSQGLLFAKNIQYF.

This clone was picked up one time. The V gene is TRBV6-6, the J gene TRBJ2-7; D is unresolved. The CDR3 consists of 14 residues. Germline loops: CDR1 MNHNY, CDR2 SVGAGI (reference sequence). Trimming took 2 bases from V and 2 from J, leaving 10 bases between them. In DNA form, the CDR3 reads TGTGCCAGCAGTTACGGGGTCCCGCCCTACGAGCAGTACTTC. As protein: CASSYGVPPYEQYF.